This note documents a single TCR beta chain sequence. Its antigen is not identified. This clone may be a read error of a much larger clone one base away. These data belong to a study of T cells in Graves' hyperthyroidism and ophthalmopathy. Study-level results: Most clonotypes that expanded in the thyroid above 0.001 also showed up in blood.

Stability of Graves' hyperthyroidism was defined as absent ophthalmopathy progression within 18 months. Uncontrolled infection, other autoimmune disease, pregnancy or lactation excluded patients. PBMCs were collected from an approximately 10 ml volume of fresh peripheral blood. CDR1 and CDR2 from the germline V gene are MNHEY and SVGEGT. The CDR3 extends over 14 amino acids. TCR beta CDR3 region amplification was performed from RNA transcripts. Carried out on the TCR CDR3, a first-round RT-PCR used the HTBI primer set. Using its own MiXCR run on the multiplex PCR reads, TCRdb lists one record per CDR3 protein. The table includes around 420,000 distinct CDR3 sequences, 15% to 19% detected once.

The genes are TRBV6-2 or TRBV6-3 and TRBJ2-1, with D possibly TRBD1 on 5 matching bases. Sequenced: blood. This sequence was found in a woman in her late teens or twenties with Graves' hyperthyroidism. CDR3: CASSYVGRANGQFF. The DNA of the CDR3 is TGTGCCAGCAGTTACGTCGGCAGGGCGAATGGGCAGTTCTTC.